The T cell receptor beta chain under discussion was sequenced for a study of T cells in Graves' hyperthyroidism and ophthalmopathy. The source material, RNA transcripts, was used to amplify TCR beta CDR3 regions. The HTBI primer set was used in a first-round RT-PCR of the TCR CDR3. TCRdb fed the multiplex PCR reads into MiXCR, producing one record per CDR3 protein. The sample consists of some 570,000 distinct CDR3 sequences, 15% to 20% of them appearing once. V was trimmed by 4 bases and J by 1 base, leaving 13 bases between them. CDR3 size: 15 residues. Germline values: CDR1 LGHDT, CDR2 YNNKEL (reference sequence). This clonotype occurred many times.

The sequence was obtained from a woman aged 18-29 years with Graves' ophthalmopathy. J is TRBJ1-1 and V is TRBV3-1; D is unclear. Source material: blood. The CDR3 here is CASSPSTKENTEAFF. The CDR3 nucleotides read TGTGCCAGCAGCCCGTCAACCAAAGAGAACACTGAAGCTTTCTTT.